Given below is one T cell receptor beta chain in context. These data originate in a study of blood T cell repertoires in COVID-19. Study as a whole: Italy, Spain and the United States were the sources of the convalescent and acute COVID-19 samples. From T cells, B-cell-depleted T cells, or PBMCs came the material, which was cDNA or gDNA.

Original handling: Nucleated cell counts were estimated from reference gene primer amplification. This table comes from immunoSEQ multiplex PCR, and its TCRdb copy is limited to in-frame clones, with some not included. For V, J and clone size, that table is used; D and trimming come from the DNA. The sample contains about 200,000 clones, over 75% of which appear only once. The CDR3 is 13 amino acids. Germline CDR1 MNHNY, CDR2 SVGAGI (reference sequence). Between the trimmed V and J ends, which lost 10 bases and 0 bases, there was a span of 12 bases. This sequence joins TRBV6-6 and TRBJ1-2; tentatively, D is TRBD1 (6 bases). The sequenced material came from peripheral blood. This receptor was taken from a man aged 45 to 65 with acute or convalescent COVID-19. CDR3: CATRTEANYGYTF. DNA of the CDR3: TGTGCCACCCGGACAGAAGCTAACTATGGCTACACCTTC.